This T cell receptor beta chain was identified during a study of T cells in narcolepsy. Background on the study: Healthy controls were enrolled alongside patients with narcolepsy type 1 or type 2.

Germline loops: CDR1 MDHEN, CDR2 SYDVKM. The CDR3 runs 16 residues. V lost 6 bases and J lost 0; bases outside the gene matches: 11. Only in-frame clones appear in the TCRdb table, and some are missing; sequencing was by immunoSEQ multiplex PCR. The sample yields more than 30,000 clones, roughly 80% seen once. V and J are TRBV28 and TRBJ2-7; 7 bases map to TRBD2. The receptor comes from a human donor with narcolepsy. The sequenced sample consisted of CD45RA- memory CD4+ T cells from PBMCs. The CDR3 protein is CASSPQSGDLSYEQYF. The CDR3 region has the DNA TGTGCCAGCAGCCCCCAAAGCGGGGACCTCTCCTACGAGCAGTACTTC.